The source of this T cell receptor beta chain is a study of cytomegalovirus exposure and HLA in healthy donors. The study ran its PCR with 60 Vbeta and 13 Jbeta primers. Profiling relied on immunoSEQ multiplex PCR, and the TCRdb table lists in-frame clones only, not all of them. The profile covers 74,000 or so clones, with about 70% appearing a single time and under 2.5% taken by the ten largest. This CDR3 contains 16 residues. CDR1 LNHNV and CDR2 YYDKDF come from the germline V gene (reference sequence). The V and J ends lost 3 bases and 0 bases, in that order; junction bases with no gene match: 6. The source of this sequence is a woman aged 25-40 years in good health and CMV-seronegative. This chain joins TRBV15 and TRBJ2-3, with 7 bases lining up with TRBD1. What was sequenced was PBMCs. The CDR3 DNA reads as TGTGCCACCAGCAGCGGGGACAGTGCTAGCACAGATACGCAGTATTTT. It encodes CATSSGDSASTDTQYF.